Below are 2 T cell receptor beta chains sequenced from a single sample in a study of T-cell reconstitution after alpha-beta-depleted transplantation in children. Unique molecular identifiers were used in preparing the TCRbeta library. TCRdb analysed the PCR reads with MiXCR anew, one entry per CDR3 protein. The sample has over 200,000 distinct CDR3 sequences; around 9.9% are singletons. Material: PBMCs, obtained before TCRalphabeta/CD19-depleted stem cell transplant. The receptors come from a child in the first two years of life with acute myeloid leukemia, due to receive a stem cell transplant.

This clonotype was recorded at least ten times. The gene calls are TRBV25-1 and TRBJ2-1; 11 bases line up with TRBD2. With V trimmed by 3 bases and J by 2 bases, 9 bases remained unmatched. From germline, CDR1 is MGHDK and CDR2 SYGVNS. The CDR3 loop spans 18 amino acids. DNA for the CDR3: TGTGCCAGCAGTGATGAGGCTAGCGGGAGGCCTCCCTACAATGAGCAGTTCTTC. Translation gives CASSDEASGRPPYNEQFF.

This clonotype was seen more than once but under ten times. This chain joins TRBV29-1 and TRBJ1-2; tentatively, D is TRBD1 (5 bases). CDR1 is SQVTM, CDR2 ANQGSEA, per germline. The CDR3 contains 15 residues. V gave up 4 bases and J gave up 5 bases, with 20 bases separating them. The CDR3 here is CSVGGDVGDLYGYTF. The CDR3 DNA reads as TGCAGCGTTGGTGGAGACGTAGGGGATTTATATGGCTACACCTTC.